This note documents a single TCR beta chain sequence. The source of the sample is a study of cytomegalovirus exposure and HLA in healthy donors. The CDR3 consists of 14 residues. Germline V gene lookup returns CDR1 SNHLY and CDR2 FYNNEI. The V gene lost 2 bases and the J gene lost 0 bases, with 7 bases spanning the gap. PCR involved 60 Vbeta and 13 Jbeta primers. Clones were read by immunoSEQ multiplex PCR, and TCRdb kept only the in-frame ones, dropping some. The data show around 220,000 clones, less than 85% seen once. The V call is TRBV2, the J call TRBJ1-2; D is unclear. The sample comprised PBMCs. This sequence was found in a girl aged 2-15 years in good health and CMV-seronegative. The CDR3 loop is CASSESGSNYGYTF. In DNA, the CDR3 is TGTGCCAGCAGTGAATCGGGATCTAACTATGGCTACACCTTC.